The T cell receptor (beta chain) under discussion was sequenced for a study of blood T cell repertoires in COVID-19. Authors' methods: By means of reference gene primer amplification, nucleated cell counts were estimated. Measured with immunoSEQ multiplex PCR; TCRdb has only the in-frame clones, and not every one. The V and J calls and clone size come from that table; D and trimming were worked out from the DNA. The sample records some 150,000 clones, around 79% being singletons. Enrolment of Seattle patients took place during active infection, and they were followed longitudinally. The CDR3 consists of 12 residues. Trimming removed 6 bases from V and 8 bases from J, with 11 bases in between. Per the germline V gene, CDR1 is LGHDT and CDR2 is YNNKEL (reference sequence).

The rearrangement uses TRBV3-1 (or the pseudogene TRBV3-2) and TRBJ1-3; TRBD1 might be the D (5 bases). This receptor was taken from a woman in her 70s with COVID-19, enrolled during active disease. The source material was peripheral blood. DNA of the CDR3: TGTGCCAGCAGGACGACGGGGGACACCATATATTTT. Protein product: CASRTTGDTIYF.